What follows is one T cell receptor (beta chain) and its context. It lacks a known antigen. Base qualities are missing; no much larger clone stands one base away. The immunoSEQ Assay, a bias-controlled multiplex PCR, was used to amplify TCRbeta CDR3 regions from genomic DNA. The source study handled its data this way. Within the assay, amplification of reference gene primers was used to estimate how many nucleated cells each sample contained. Sequence reads were collapsed and filtered to measure the absolute abundance of every unique TCRbeta CDR3 rearrangement. For each sample, productive Simpson clonality was calculated by taking the square root of Simpson's diversity index across productive rearrangements. TCRdb holds this immuneACCESS table with in-frame rearrangements only. Some clones are missing; in checked studies, unresolved V genes explain under half, and the rest has no known cause. D and trimming come from the DNA, and the V and J calls and clone size come from that table. The sample table holds 60,000 to 95,000 clones, of which 87% were seen once. 5% to 6.5% of the sample is held by the ten biggest clonotypes.

Each collaborating institution followed its own protocols to collect whole blood in K2EDTA tubes. For TCRbeta analysis, collaborators shipped samples in one of three forms: frozen whole blood, isolated PBMCs, or DNA extracted from either of those sample types. This sample stems from a study of blood T cell repertoires in COVID-19 (dated by TCRdb to the early 2020s). Study-level background: Collaborator samples came from the United States, Italy and Spain and covered acute and convalescent phases of COVID-19. The material from the prospective study consisted of cDNA or gDNA derived from T cells, B-cell-depleted T cells, or PBMCs. Subjects who had been exposed to COVID-19, were actively infected with it, or had recovered from it provided the deeply sampled blood TCRbeta repertoires that made up the dataset. The repertoires were made available in a free public database intended to serve as a resource for research on the immune response to SARS-CoV-2. Samples were obtained from the ongoing ImmuneRACE study (first 160 participants) and from 1,000 to 1,500 subjects provided by 6 global collaborators. Sample metadata almost always included a de-identified subject ID, COVID-19 status, age in years and sex. Where available, HLA class I and class II types were obtained from metadata supplied by the sample provider rather than from assay-based typing. Findings and caveats that apply to the study as a whole: The quantity of clinical and demographic metadata differed by source and by participant and was supplied without curation.

Based on the germline V gene, the CDR1 and CDR2 sequences are SGHVS and FQNEAQ. The CDR3 has 16 amino acids, counting the end cysteine and phenylalanine. The read is trimmed to its CDR3 DNA, 48 bases read in frame from base 1. Between the V and J ends, shortened by 1 base and 2 bases respectively, the junction contains 12 bases. The sequence is built from TRBV7-8 and TRBJ1-5; a tentative D match to TRBD1 spans 6 bases. Sequencing was done on a sample of peripheral blood. The TCR comes from a woman in her 50s with acute or convalescent COVID-19. The DNA sequence is as follows: TGTGCCAGCAGCTTAGATTCAGGGGTTGGCAATCAGCCCCAGCATTTT. This gives the protein CASSLDSGVGNQPQHF.